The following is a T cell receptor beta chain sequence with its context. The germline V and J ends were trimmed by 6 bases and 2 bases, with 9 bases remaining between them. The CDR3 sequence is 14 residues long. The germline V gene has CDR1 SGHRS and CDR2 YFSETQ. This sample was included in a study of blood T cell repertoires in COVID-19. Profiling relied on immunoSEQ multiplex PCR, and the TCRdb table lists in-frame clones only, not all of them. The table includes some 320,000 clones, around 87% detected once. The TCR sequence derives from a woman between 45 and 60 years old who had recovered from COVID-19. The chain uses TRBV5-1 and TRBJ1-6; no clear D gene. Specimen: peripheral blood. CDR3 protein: CASTAGTYNSPLHF. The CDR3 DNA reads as TGCGCCAGCACTGCCGGGACCTATAATTCACCCCTCCACTTT.